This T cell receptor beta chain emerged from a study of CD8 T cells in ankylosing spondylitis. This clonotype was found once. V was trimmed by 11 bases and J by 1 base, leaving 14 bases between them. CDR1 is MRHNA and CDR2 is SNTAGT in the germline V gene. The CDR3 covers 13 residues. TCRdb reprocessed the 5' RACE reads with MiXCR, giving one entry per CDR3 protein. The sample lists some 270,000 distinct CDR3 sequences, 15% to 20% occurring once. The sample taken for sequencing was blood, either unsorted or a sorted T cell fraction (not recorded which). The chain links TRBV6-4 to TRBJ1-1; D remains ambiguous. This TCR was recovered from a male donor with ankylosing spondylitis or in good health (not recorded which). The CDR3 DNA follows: TGTGCCTTGTCGGGCGGTGAGAACACTGAAGCTTTCTTT. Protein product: CALSGGENTEAFF.